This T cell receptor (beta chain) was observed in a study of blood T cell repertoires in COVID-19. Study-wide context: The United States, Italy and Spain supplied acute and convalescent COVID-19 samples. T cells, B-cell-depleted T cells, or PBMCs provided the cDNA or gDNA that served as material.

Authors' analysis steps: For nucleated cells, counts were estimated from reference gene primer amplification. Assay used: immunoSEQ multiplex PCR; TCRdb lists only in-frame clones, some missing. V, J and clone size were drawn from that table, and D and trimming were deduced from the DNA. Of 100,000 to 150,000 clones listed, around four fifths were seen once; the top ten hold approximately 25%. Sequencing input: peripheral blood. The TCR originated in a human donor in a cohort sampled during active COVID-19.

The CDR3 loop reads CASSLAAANTEAFF. Here the CDR3 DNA reads TGTGCCAGCAGCTTAGCCGCGGCGAACACTGAAGCTTTCTTT. V usage is TRBV7-2 and J usage is TRBJ1-1; D is unclear. The CDR3 totals 14 residues. Germline loops: CDR1 SGHTA, CDR2 FQGNSA. Trimming left V 0 bases short and J 1 base short, with 6 bases between.